The source of this T cell receptor beta chain is a study of blood T cell repertoires in COVID-19. Profiled with immunoSEQ multiplex PCR; TCRdb holds only in-frame clones, not every one. The sample has roughly 330,000 clones, about 91% seen once. The CDR3 extends over 18 amino acids. V lost 3 bases, J lost 3 bases, and 22 bases lay in between. CDR1 is SGHRS and CDR2 is YFSETQ in the germline V gene. The receptor comes from a man aged 25 to 40 with COVID-19, enrolled during active disease. The sequencing input was peripheral blood. The chain recombines TRBV5-1 with TRBJ1-5; a weak D match, TRBD1 (6 bases). The DNA of the CDR3 is TGCGCCAGCAGCTGTCCGGGACAAGGTTTTGGGTACAATCAGCCCCAGCATTTT. Translation gives CASSCPGQGFGYNQPQHF.